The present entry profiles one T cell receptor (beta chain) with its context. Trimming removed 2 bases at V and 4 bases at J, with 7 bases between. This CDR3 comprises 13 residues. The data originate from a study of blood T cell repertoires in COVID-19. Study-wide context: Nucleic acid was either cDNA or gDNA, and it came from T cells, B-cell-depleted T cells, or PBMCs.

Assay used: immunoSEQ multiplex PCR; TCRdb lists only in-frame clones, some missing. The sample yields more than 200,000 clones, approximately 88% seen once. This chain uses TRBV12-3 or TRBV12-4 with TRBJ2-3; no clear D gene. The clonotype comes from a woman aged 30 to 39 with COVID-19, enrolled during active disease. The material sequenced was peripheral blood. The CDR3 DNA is TGTGCCAGCAGTTTACCCCCGGCAGATACGCAGTATTTT. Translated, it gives CASSLPPADTQYF.